One sample yielded the 32 T cell receptor beta chains listed below, sequenced in a study of T-cell memory formation after mild COVID-19. Using its own MiXCR run on the 5' RACE reads, TCRdb lists one record per CDR3 protein. This sample carries nearly 110,000 distinct CDR3 sequences, approximately 15% of them seen once, and the ten largest clones take 39%. The sequencing sample was made of PBMCs or a T cell subset sorted from them (not recorded which). These receptors came from a man aged 18 to 29 who had mild COVID-19 (a few samples of this study predate the infection). Cell type and time point are not known.

The table lists this clonotype with many counts. V gene TRBV6-1 combines with J gene TRBJ2-5; TRBD2 matches at 11 bases. Germline CDR1 and CDR2: MNHNS and SASEGT. The junction had 3 bases not matched to a gene; V was cut back by 2 bases and J by 4 bases. This CDR3 comprises 15 residues. The CDR3 region has the DNA TGTGCCAGCAGTGAATTAGCGGGGGGGCCAGAGACCCAGTACTTC. It is translated as CASSELAGGPETQYF.

This clonotype was found a few times. V gene TRBV6-4 combines with J gene TRBJ1-6, with a weak D call TRBD1 (5 bases). The V and J ends lost 0 bases and 9 bases respectively, with 9 bases between them. In germline, CDR1 is MRHNA, CDR2 SNTAGT. This CDR3 comprises 14 residues. The chain's CDR3 is CASSDSGGTSPLHF. The CDR3 nucleotides are TGTGCCAGCAGTGACTCGGGGGGTACTTCACCCCTCCACTTT.

This clonotype has a handful of counts. The rearrangement joins TRBV7-6 to TRBJ2-3; D is unresolved. The germline V gene encodes CDR1 SGHVS and CDR2 FNYEAQ. V was pared by 5 bases and J by 2 bases, with 8 bases between. This CDR3 is built from 13 residues. CDR3 protein: CASSLPPTDTQYF. In nucleotides, the CDR3 is TGTGCCAGCAGCCTCCCCCCCACAGATACGCAGTATTTT.

The rearrangement links TRBV6-5 to TRBJ1-3, with a tentative D call TRBD1 (6 bases). The CDR3 consists of 16 residues. Trimming shortened V by 0 bases and J by 4 bases, and 13 bases separated the two germline ends. Germline lookup yields CDR1 MNHEY and CDR2 SVGAGI. In nucleotides, the CDR3 is TGTGCCAGCAGTTACTCACCAGGGGATTCGGGAAACACCATATATTTT. Translating gives CASSYSPGDSGNTIYF.

The chain uses TRBV7-9 and TRBJ1-5; no clear D. Trimming removed 5 bases at V and 5 bases at J, with 7 bases between. Germline-derived CDR1 and CDR2 are SEHNR and FQNEAQ (reference sequence). This CDR3 region has 12 residues. The CDR3 loop is CASSSDYQPQHF. The CDR3 DNA reads as TGTGCCAGCAGCAGCGACTATCAGCCCCAGCATTTT.

This rearrangement joins TRBV7-6 to TRBJ1-1; D is perhaps TRBD1 (6 bases). Trimming stripped 4 bases from V and 0 bases from J, with 15 bases between. This CDR3 contains 16 residues. The V gene's germline CDR1 is SGHVS and CDR2 FNYEAQ. The CDR3 DNA is TGTGCCAGCAGCTCAAATCTAGGGGGGATGAACACTGAAGCTTTCTTT. Its translation is CASSSNLGGMNTEAFF.

V is TRBV4-2 and J is TRBJ2-3, with D uncertain. Trimming shortened V by 1 base and J by 3 bases, and 2 bases separated the two germline ends. Germline V gives CDR1 LGHNA, CDR2 YNFKEQ. This CDR3 comprises 12 residues. The CDR3 spells CASSQATDTQYF. DNA for the CDR3: TGTGCCAGCAGCCAAGCGACAGATACGCAGTATTTT.

V usage is TRBV7-9 and J usage is TRBJ2-5; D unresolved. Germline CDR1 SEHNR, CDR2 FQNEAQ (reference sequence). V gave up 5 bases and J gave up 1 base, with 14 bases separating them. The CDR3 length is 15 residues. CDR3 in amino acids: CASSPAWGSQETQYF. The CDR3 nucleotides are TGTGCCAGCAGCCCCGCCTGGGGATCCCAAGAGACCCAGTACTTC.

This clonotype was counted only a few times. The genes are TRBV9 and TRBJ2-3, with D maybe TRBD1 (6 bases). This CDR3 has 13 amino acids. Per the germline V gene, CDR1 is SGDLS and CDR2 is YYNGEE. Trimming shortened V by 0 bases and J by 7 bases, and 9 bases separated the two germline ends. The CDR3: CASSVEDSNTQYF. Here the CDR3 DNA reads TGTGCCAGCAGCGTAGAGGACAGCAATACGCAGTATTTT. Based on the CDR3 plus reference TRBV9 and TRBJ2-3, the full variable domain is DSGVTQTPKHLITATGQRVTLRCSPRSGDLSVYWYQQSLDQGLQFLIQYYNGEERAKGNILERFSAQQFPDLHSELNLSSLELGDSALYFCASSVEDSNTQYFGPGTRLTVL.

The rearrangement links TRBV12-3 or TRBV12-4 to TRBJ2-2, with D hard to call. The CDR3 is made up of 12 amino acids. Trimming left V 7 bases short and J 1 base short, with 4 bases between. DNA for the CDR3: TGTGCCAGCAAGTGGAACACCGGGGAGCTGTTTTTT. The encoded protein is CASKWNTGELFF.

The V call is TRBV4-3, the J call TRBJ2-3; D is unresolved. There are 14 residues in the CDR3. V was trimmed by 3 bases and J by 4 bases, leaving 11 bases between them. The germline CDR1 and CDR2 sequences are LGHNA and YSLEER. The chain's CDR3 is CASSQSYSADTQYF. CDR3 nucleotides: TGCGCCAGCAGCCAGTCATATTCTGCAGATACGCAGTATTTT.

V gene TRBV3-1 combines with J gene TRBJ2-1, with D possibly being TRBD1 or TRBD2 (5 bases each). Trimming left V 4 bases short and J 4 bases short, with 14 bases between. CDR1 and CDR2 from the germline V gene are LGHDT and YNNKEL (reference sequence). This CDR3 comprises 15 residues. The CDR3 is CASSPTGTHYNEQFF. CDR3 coding DNA: TGTGCCAGCAGCCCCACCGGGACGCATTACAATGAGCAGTTCTTC.

V is TRBV19 and J is TRBJ1-3, with D unclear. V was clipped by 5 bases and J by 4 bases, with 12 bases between them. This CDR3 region has 14 residues. The germline V gene has CDR1 LNHDA and CDR2 SQIVND (reference sequence). As DNA, the CDR3 is TGTGCCAGTAGTTTGACGCCGACGGGAAACACCATATATTTT. As protein: CASSLTPTGNTIYF.

This clonotype was detected only a few times. CDR3 nucleotide sequence: TGTGCCAGCAGTCAAGAACAGGGATTGGGTACCGGGGAGCTGTTTTTT. Amino acid sequence: CASSQEQGLGTGELFF. The V and J genes are TRBV6-5 and TRBJ2-2; D is perhaps TRBD1 (6 bases). V gave up 5 bases and J gave up 5 bases, with 18 bases separating them. Germline CDR1 reads MNHEY; CDR2 reads SVGAGI. This CDR3 spans 16 amino acids.

This clonotype has a handful of counts. The chain is built from TRBV5-1 and TRBJ2-7; D is ambiguous. The germline CDR1 and CDR2 sequences are SGHRS and YFSETQ. The CDR3 consists of 14 residues. V dropped 4 bases and J dropped 0 bases, with 11 bases sitting between them. CDR3 sequence (DNA): TGCGCCAGCAGCGCATGGTCGAGCTCCTACGAGCAGTACTTC. This gives the protein CASSAWSSSYEQYF.

The chain couples TRBV5-6 to TRBJ1-5, with D unclear. This CDR3 comprises 14 residues. Germline V gene sequence: CDR1 SGHDT, CDR2 YYEEEE. The V gene lost 0 bases and the J gene lost 4 bases, with 8 bases spanning the gap. The CDR3 sequence is CASSLGIVNQPQHF. DNA of the CDR3: TGTGCCAGCAGCTTGGGGATCGTGAATCAGCCCCAGCATTTT.

This clonotype was picked up a small number of times. The chain combines TRBV9 with TRBJ2-2; D may be TRBD1 (6 bases). The CDR3 runs to 15 residues. The germline gives CDR1 SGDLS, CDR2 YYNGEE. V lost 0 bases and J 0 bases, leaving 6 bases between the germline ends. The CDR3 coding sequence is TGTGCCAGCAGCGTAGGGACAGCGAACACCGGGGAGCTGTTTTTT. Translating gives CASSVGTANTGELFF.

In its sample, this clonotype was seen once. This sequence joins TRBV6-2 or TRBV6-3 and TRBJ2-2; D unresolved. CDR1 and CDR2 (germline): MNHEY, SVGEGT. The CDR3 covers 14 residues. V lost 5 bases to trimming and J lost 4 bases, with 11 bases between them. Here the CDR3 DNA reads TGTGCCAGCAGTGAGCAGCACCCCACCGGGGAGCTGTTTTTT. Translating gives CASSEQHPTGELFF.

The chain joins TRBV9 to TRBJ2-3, with D possibly TRBD1 on 6 matching bases. V dropped 0 bases and J dropped 3 bases, with 11 bases sitting between them. Per germline, CDR1 SGDLS and CDR2 YYNGEE. The CDR3 is 15 amino acids. CDR3 region: CASSVEGHRTDTQYF. In DNA form, the CDR3 reads TGTGCCAGCAGCGTAGAGGGACACCGAACAGATACGCAGTATTTT.

This clonotype was seen only a few times. V gene TRBV4-3 combines with J gene TRBJ2-7; D unresolved. The ends were cut back, 0 bases at V and 3 bases at J, with 3 bases in the middle. The CDR3 spans 12 residues. The germline gives CDR1 LGHNA, CDR2 YSLEER. Here the CDR3 reads CASSQDDYEQYF. The CDR3 nucleotides read TGCGCCAGCAGCCAAGACGACTACGAGCAGTACTTC.

This clonotype was counted a few times. The chain recombines TRBV15 with TRBJ2-3; D tentatively fits TRBD1 or TRBD2 (5 bases each). Trimming removed 5 bases at V and 1 base at J, with 13 bases between. CDR3 length: 15 amino acids. Germline CDR1 reads LNHNV; CDR2 reads YYDKDF (reference sequence). As DNA, the CDR3 is TGTGCCACCAGCCCCCAGGGACCCGGCACAGATACGCAGTATTTT. Translating it yields CATSPQGPGTDTQYF.

At least ten counts were recorded for this clonotype. The chain carries TRBV7-8 and TRBJ2-3; D is undetermined. V lost 1 base and J lost 0, with 8 bases in between. The CDR3 runs 15 residues. CDR1 is SGHVS, CDR2 FQNEAQ, per germline. The chain's CDR3 is CASSLDRRSTDTQYF. The CDR3 DNA sequence: TGTGCCAGCAGCTTAGACCGGCGGAGCACAGATACGCAGTATTTT.

About this clonotype: An end of the junction differs from the germline gene, which may be a read error. The J gene is TRBJ1-1, the V gene TRBV9; the D is unclear. Germline CDR1 is SGDLS and CDR2 is YYNGEE. The CDR3 contains 15 residues. CDR3 region: CASSGVMGMNTESFF. DNA for the CDR3: TGTGCCAGCAGTGGGGTTATGGGCATGAACACTGAATCTTTCTTT.

The table lists this clonotype with many counts. The CDR3: CSARDVEGPYYEQYV. CDR3 sequence (DNA): TGCAGTGCTAGGGACGTGGAGGGACCGTACTACGAGCAGTACGTC. The chain couples TRBV20-1 to TRBJ2-7; D is perhaps TRBD2 (6 bases). The length of the CDR3 is 15 residues. Trimming took 3 bases from V and 3 from J, leaving 18 bases between them. Germline CDR1 is DFQATT and CDR2 is SNEGSKA (reference sequence).

This clonotype was seen only a few times. The V gene is TRBV5-1, the J gene TRBJ2-5; D is ambiguous. CDR3 length equals 13 residues. Germline CDR1 is SGHRS and CDR2 is YFSETQ. The V end was cut by 6 bases, the J end by 5 bases, with 14 bases between. The CDR3 is CASTRGSPETQYF. Written as DNA, the CDR3 is TGCGCCAGCACCCGAGGTAGCCCCGAGACCCAGTACTTC.

The chain joins TRBV12-3 or TRBV12-4 to TRBJ1-5, with TRBD1 as a possible D gene (5 bases). Trimming left V 7 bases short and J 2 bases short, with 15 bases between. This CDR3 spans 15 amino acids. The CDR3, as DNA: TGTGCCAGCACCTATGAGGGGCGCGGCAATCAGCCCCAGCATTTT. Its translation: CASTYEGRGNQPQHF.

The V call is TRBV11-2, the J call TRBJ2-5; D perhaps matches TRBD2 (6 bases). This CDR3 comprises 13 residues. The germline V and J ends were trimmed by 6 bases and 0 bases, with 8 bases remaining between them. Germline CDR1 is SGHAT and CDR2 is FQNNGV. CDR3 protein: CASRDYYQETQYF. The CDR3 DNA reads as TGTGCCAGCAGGGACTACTACCAAGAGACCCAGTACTTC.

In its sample, this clonotype was seen a few times. The chain couples TRBV4-1 to TRBJ1-5; 8 bases agree with TRBD1. Germline assignment: CDR1 MGHRA and CDR2 YSYEKL. The CDR3 length is 14 residues. Trimming removed 4 bases from V and 7 bases from J; junction bases left unmatched: 6. The CDR3 DNA reads as TGCGCCAGCAGCCTTCAACAGGGGGGACAGCCCCAGCATTTT. This translates into CASSLQQGGQPQHF.

This clonotype was seen a handful of times. The chain combines TRBV24-1 with TRBJ2-5; 10 nucleotides align to TRBD1. V shed 2 bases and J 3 bases; nucleotides not matched to a gene: 2. This CDR3 has 15 amino acids. The germline V gene encodes CDR1 KGHDR and CDR2 SFDVKD. CDR3 DNA sequence: TGTGCCACCAGTGATTCCGGGACAGGGGAAGAGACCCAGTACTTC. Encoded protein: CATSDSGTGEETQYF.

This clonotype turned up a few times. This sequence joins TRBV4-3 and TRBJ2-1, with 8 bases aligning to TRBD2. Per the germline V gene, CDR1 is LGHNA and CDR2 is YSLEER. The CDR3 loop spans 15 amino acids. The V and J ends lost 6 bases and 8 bases, in that order; junction bases with no gene match: 12. The DNA for the CDR3 is TGCGCCAGCAGTACCTCTCTCGGGGGGGCGGATGAGCAGTTCTTC. Its translation: CASSTSLGGADEQFF.

This clonotype was seen a few times. The V and J genes are TRBV12-5 and TRBJ1-6; no definite D call. V lost 3 bases, J lost 5 bases, and 11 bases lay in between. The CDR3 sequence is 15 residues long. Germline CDR1 LGHNT, CDR2 FRNRAP. The CDR3 nucleotides read TGTGCTAGTGGTTTTATCGGGCGGAATAATTCACCCCTCCACTTT. As protein: CASGFIGRNNSPLHF.

There are a few counts of this clonotype. The V and J genes are TRBV7-9 and TRBJ2-3; the D is unclear. The CDR3 length is 11 residues. Between the trimmed V and J ends, which lost 5 bases and 4 bases, there was a span of 4 bases. Germline V gene data show CDR1 as SEHNR and CDR2 as FQNEAQ (reference sequence). CDR3 loop: CASSISDTQYF. The CDR3 nucleotides are TGTGCCAGCAGCATCTCAGATACGCAGTATTTT.